The 14 T cell receptor beta chains reported below all come from one sample, sequenced in a study of human T cells and chemical hapten exposure. One entry per CDR3 protein, called by TCRdb with MiXCR from the RACE reads. The sample yields 65,000 to 95,000 distinct CDR3 sequences, about 8.6% seen once. Time point defined: healthy volunteer bleed at 6 weeks. The study extracted total RNA from unfractionated whole blood. Sample: whole blood. These receptors came from a female donor in good health. Some clones in this sample may be carry-over from other donors' samples.

This clonotype was recorded a few times. V usage is TRBV12-3 or TRBV12-4 and J usage is TRBJ1-1; 8 bases are a match to TRBD1. V shed 4 bases and J 3 bases; nucleotides not matched to a gene: 7. The CDR3 covers 15 residues. The CDR3 spells CASSSNRGKDTEAFF. CDR3 coding DNA: TGTGCCAGCAGTTCAAACAGGGGGAAGGACACTGAAGCTTTCTTT.

There are many counts of this clonotype. V and J are TRBV7-9 and TRBJ1-5; D may be TRBD1 (5 bases). This CDR3 is built from 16 residues. The germline gives CDR1 SEHNR, CDR2 FQNEAQ (reference sequence). V was clipped by 1 base and J by 0 bases, with 10 bases between them. The CDR3 region has the DNA TGTGCCAGCAGCTTAGGGGGCGGTTATAGCAATCAGCCCCAGCATTTT. Translating it yields CASSLGGGYSNQPQHF.

This clonotype was counted between two and nine times. The chain links TRBV6-1 to TRBJ1-1; 9 nucleotides match TRBD1. The V segment lost 2 bases and the J segment 5 bases; nucleotides outside the gene matches: 12. The CDR3 loop spans 17 amino acids. Germline CDR1 MNHNS, CDR2 SASEGT. The CDR3 protein is CASSEWSTGGPGTEAFF. CDR3 coding DNA: TGTGCCAGCAGTGAATGGAGTACAGGGGGCCCGGGGACTGAAGCTTTCTTT.

This clonotype has a handful of counts. This sequence joins TRBV29-1 and TRBJ2-5; 8 bases line up with TRBD2. The V and J ends lost 4 bases and 4 bases, in that order; junction bases with no gene match: 2. This CDR3 comprises 12 residues. In germline, CDR1 is SQVTM, CDR2 ANQGSEA. CDR3 in amino acids: CSVGRGAETQYF. CDR3 nucleotide sequence: TGCAGCGTTGGGCGGGGGGCAGAGACCCAGTACTTC.

The J gene is TRBJ2-6, the V gene TRBV27; D gene uncertain. CDR1 and CDR2 (germline): MNHEY, SMNVEV (reference sequence). This CDR3 is built from 12 residues. V shed 10 bases and J shed 0 bases, with 4 bases lying between them. In nucleotides, the CDR3 is TGTGCCACCAGCTCTGGGGCCAACGTCCTGACTTTC. Amino acid sequence: CATSSGANVLTF.

This clonotype was found a few times. The rearrangement links TRBV7-8 to TRBJ1-5, with a tentative D call TRBD1 (5 bases). V dropped 2 bases and J dropped 10 bases, with 21 bases sitting between them. From germline, CDR1 is SGHVS and CDR2 FQNEAQ. The CDR3 runs 16 residues. The CDR3: CASSLSIGDLVRPQHF. The CDR3 bases are TGTGCCAGCAGCTTAAGTATTGGGGACCTAGTTCGTCCCCAGCATTTT.

Ten or more counts support this clonotype. The chain is built from TRBV20-1 and TRBJ2-3; D is perhaps TRBD2 (5 bases). With 7 bases removed from V and 1 base from J, the gap between germline ends came to 12 bases. The CDR3 runs to 13 residues. Looked up from germline, CDR1 is DFQATT and CDR2 is SNEGSKA (reference sequence). The CDR3 reads CSEDVGGTDTQYF. In DNA, the CDR3 is TGCAGTGAGGACGTCGGGGGCACAGATACGCAGTATTTT.

The sample holds many counts of this clonotype. This sequence joins TRBV7-8 and TRBJ1-5; D is undetermined. The germline gives CDR1 SGHVS, CDR2 FQNEAQ. V lost 3 bases to trimming and J lost 7 bases, with 13 bases between them. The CDR3 contains 14 residues. The CDR3 loop reads CASSFLVGEQPQHF. Written as DNA, the CDR3 is TGTGCCAGCAGCTTTCTAGTGGGCGAACAGCCCCAGCATTTT.

With respect to this clonotype: This may come from a read error, since a much larger clone is one base off. The chain has TRBV6-2 or TRBV6-3 and TRBJ1-5; D ambiguous. Germline loops: CDR1 MNHEY, CDR2 SVGEGT. V dropped 2 bases and J dropped 12 bases, with 11 bases sitting between them. This CDR3 has 12 amino acids. DNA for the CDR3: TGTGCCAGCAGTTACCCTCAGGTTGACCAGCATTTT. Its translation is CASSYPQVDQHF.

This clonotype was detected once. A much more abundant neighbour one base away suggests this may be a read error. The chain joins TRBV20-1 to TRBJ2-7; tentative D call: TRBD1 (6 bases). The CDR3 has 14 residues. Germline CDR1 DFQATT, CDR2 SNEGSKA (reference sequence). The ends were cut back, 3 bases at V and 2 bases at J, with 14 bases in the middle. For the CDR3, the DNA is TGCAGTGCTAGCTCCCGGGACATTCCCTACGAGCAGTACTTC. Translated: CSASSRDIPYEQYF.

The rearrangement joins TRBV21-1 to TRBJ2-2; the table gives TRBD1 as D, unverified against the DNA. TRBV21-1 is classified as a pseudogene. CDR3 length equals 15 residues. CDR3: CASRTVRKNTGELFF. The DNA of the CDR3 is TGTGCCAGCAGGACAGTGAGAAAGAACACCGGGGAGCTGTTTTTT.

This clonotype has just a few counts. The chain carries TRBV5-5 and TRBJ2-7; D remains ambiguous. CDR1 is SGHKS and CDR2 is YYEKEE in the germline V gene (reference sequence). The CDR3 covers 15 residues. V was pared by 2 bases and J by 0 bases, with 12 bases between. DNA of the CDR3: TGTGCCAGCAGCTTAGTTGCCGGCTTCTCCTACGAGCAGTACTTC. Protein product: CASSLVAGFSYEQYF.

This clonotype has a count of ten or more. The chain couples TRBV2 to TRBJ2-7; unclear D gene. Germline V lookup: CDR1 SNHLY, CDR2 FYNNEI. The CDR3 has 13 amino acids. V was cut by 5 bases and J by 6 bases, with 14 bases left in between. CDR3: CASSNPGAIEQYF. CDR3 nucleotide sequence: TGTGCCAGCAGTAACCCGGGTGCAATCGAGCAGTACTTC.

This clonotype was observed a few times. This chain connects TRBV7-8 to TRBJ1-4, with unresolved D. V was clipped by 2 bases and J by 0 bases, with 19 bases between them. The CDR3 has 19 amino acids. The germline V gene has CDR1 SGHVS and CDR2 FQNEAQ. CDR3 in amino acids: CASSLRADWGTATNEKLFF. DNA of the CDR3: TGTGCCAGCAGCTTACGAGCTGACTGGGGAACTGCAACTAATGAAAAACTGTTTTTT.